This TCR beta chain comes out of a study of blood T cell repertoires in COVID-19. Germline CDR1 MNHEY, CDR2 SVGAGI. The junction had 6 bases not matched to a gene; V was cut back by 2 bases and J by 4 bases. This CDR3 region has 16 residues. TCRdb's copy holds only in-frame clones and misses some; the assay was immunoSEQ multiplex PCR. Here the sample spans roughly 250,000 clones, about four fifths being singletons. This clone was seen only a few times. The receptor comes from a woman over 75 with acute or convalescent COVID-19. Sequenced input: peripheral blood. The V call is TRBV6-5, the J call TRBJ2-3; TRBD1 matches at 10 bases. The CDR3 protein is CASSYRDRGGSDTQYF. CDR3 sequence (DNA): TGTGCCAGCAGTTACCGGGACAGGGGTGGCTCAGATACGCAGTATTTT.